The 11 T cell receptor beta chains below were found in one sample sequenced in a study of Ad26.COV2.S vaccination and SARS-CoV-2 variants. Sequencing was performed with immunoSEQ multiplex PCR; in TCRdb, only in-frame clones are kept and a portion is missing. The sample shows around 250,000 clones, roughly 85% of them seen only once. Treatment defined: around 19 received Ad26.COV2.S at low or high dose, single or two shots; five or six received placebo; per-sample allocation not given. Sample collection was performed on day 63 after the first vaccine or placebo injection. The sample in question was peripheral blood, obtained in a trial of Ad26.COV2.S vaccine versus placebo. These TCRs come from a person between 18 and 59 years old who received the Ad26.COV2.S COVID-19 vaccine or a placebo.

V gene TRBV11-3 combines with J gene TRBJ2-7; D unresolved. The CDR3 extends over 13 amino acids. The germline CDR1 and CDR2 sequences are SGHNT and YENEEA. V was cut by 3 bases and J by 0 bases, with 6 bases left in between. Here the CDR3 reads CASSFESSYEQYF. CDR3 sequence (DNA): TGTGCCAGCAGCTTTGAGAGCTCCTACGAGCAGTACTTC.

The chain joins TRBV4-2 to TRBJ2-2; the D is unclear. Germline CDR1 and CDR2: LGHNA and YNFKEQ. V dropped 1 base and J dropped 8 bases, with 5 bases sitting between them. CDR3 length equals 12 residues. The CDR3 is CASSQGGGELFF. The CDR3, as DNA: TGTGCCAGCAGCCAAGGCGGAGGGGAGCTGTTTTTT.

J is TRBJ2-5 and V is TRBV6-5; D unclear. The ends were cut back, 8 bases at V and 5 bases at J, with 9 bases in the middle. The CDR3 contains 11 residues. Germline loops: CDR1 MNHEY, CDR2 SVGAGI. The DNA for the CDR3 is TGTGCCAGCGGGGTTGATGAGACCCAGTACTTC. It codes for CASGVDETQYF.

The chain combines TRBV19 with TRBJ2-5; 13 bases agree with TRBD2. CDR1 is LNHDA, CDR2 SQIVND, per germline (reference sequence). CDR3 size: 18 residues. V lost 10 bases and J lost 5; bases outside the gene matches: 19. CDR3 sequence: CATSDISGLAGVRETQYF. The CDR3 coding sequence is TGTGCCACCTCGGACATTTCTGGACTAGCGGGGGTTAGGGAGACCCAGTACTTC.

The chain combines TRBV18 with TRBJ1-1, with a tentative D call TRBD1 (5 bases). Trimming took 6 bases from V and 4 from J, leaving 15 bases between them. CDR3 length: 14 residues. Germline CDR1 and CDR2: KGHSH and LQKENI. The CDR3 DNA follows: TGTGCCAGCTCCCACGTAGGGGCAGGCACTGAAGCTTTCTTT. Amino acid sequence: CASSHVGAGTEAFF.

This clone was seen a few times. The V call is TRBV7-3, the J call TRBJ2-5; 14 bases agree with TRBD2. Germline CDR1 is SGHTA and CDR2 is FQGTGA. The CDR3 runs to 16 residues. Trimming at V came to 5 bases and at J to 2 bases, leaving 4 bases not matched to a gene. In DNA, the CDR3 is TGTGCCAGCAGCGTGGGACTAGCGGGGGTACAAGAGACCCAGTACTTC. It translates to CASSVGLAGVQETQYF.

The CDR3 loop reads CASSSDRDQPQHF. DNA for the CDR3: TGTGCCAGCAGCTCGGATAGGGATCAGCCCCAGCATTTT. The rearrangement links TRBV7-2 to TRBJ1-5; no clear D. The CDR3 contains 13 residues. Trimming removed 4 bases from V and 5 bases from J, with 9 bases in between. CDR1 SGHTA and CDR2 FQGNSA come from the germline V gene.

This sequence joins TRBV5-6 and TRBJ1-2, with D perhaps TRBD1 (5 bases). This CDR3 has 12 residues. Trimming removed 3 bases at V and 8 bases at J, with 11 bases between. Germline lookup yields CDR1 SGHDT and CDR2 YYEEEE. In DNA form, the CDR3 reads TGTGCCAGCAGCTGGGGGTCCCGGGGCTACACCTTC. Translated, it gives CASSWGSRGYTF.

This chain uses TRBV27 with TRBJ2-7, with 9 bases fitting TRBD1. The CDR3 spans 16 residues. Germline V gene lookup returns CDR1 MNHEY and CDR2 SMNVEV (reference sequence). V was pared by 6 bases and J by 0 bases, with 9 bases of the junction left unmatched. CDR3 sequence: CASSRTGQGYSYEQYF. The CDR3 DNA sequence: TGTGCCAGCAGCCGAACTGGACAGGGGTACTCCTACGAGCAGTACTTC.

The V gene is TRBV7-2, the J gene TRBJ2-2; the match to TRBD1 covers 10 bases. Germline lookup yields CDR1 SGHTA and CDR2 FQGNSA. V gave up 1 base and J gave up 3 bases; unmatched junction bases: 5. The CDR3 spans 17 residues. DNA for the CDR3: TGTGCCAGCAGCTTAGGGTGGGGGACAGGGGACACCGGGGAGCTGTTTTTT. Residues: CASSLGWGTGDTGELFF.

The rearrangement uses TRBV7-2 and TRBJ1-3; D might be TRBD1 (6 bases). Germline CDR1 is SGHTA and CDR2 is FQGNSA. This CDR3 comprises 13 residues. V was pared by 6 bases and J by 7 bases, with 13 bases between. Here the CDR3 reads CASRSPGVNTIYF. CDR3 DNA sequence: TGTGCCAGCAGGTCGCCAGGGGTCAACACCATATATTTT.